The 25 T cell receptor beta chains below all came from one sample that was sequenced in a study of T cells in women clearing cervical HPV infection. Libraries were prepared by immunoSEQ multiplex PCR; TCRdb keeps only in-frame clonotypes and omits some of them. The sample holds 25,000 to 35,000 clones. Sequenced: blood buffy coat. The receptors originated from a woman between 18 and 70 years old with a cervical HPV16 infection that either progressed to CIN3+ or cleared (not recorded which).

A note on this clone: The read is 3 residues too short to cover the CDR3 end, so that end is filled in from the germline J gene. The chain has TRBV2 and TRBJ2-3; weak D call: TRBD1 (6 bases). This CDR3 spans 14 amino acids. CDR1 and CDR2 (germline): SNHLY, FYNNEI. V lost 4 bases and J lost 5, with 13 bases in between. The CDR3 spells CASSGGLAGDTQYF. The part of the CDR3 DNA that was read is TGTGCCAGCAGTGGGGGGCTAGCAGGAGATACG.

In the case of this clone: The read gets to within 3 residues of the CDR3 end, and the germline J gene fills in the rest. The chain is built from TRBV5-5 and TRBJ1-1, with no clear D. Per germline, CDR1 SGHKS and CDR2 YYEKEE (reference sequence). Trimming cost V 5 bases and J 0 bases, with 8 bases left between them. The CDR3 contains 13 residues. The covered CDR3 bases are TGTGCCAGCAGTTTTCTTATGAACACTGAA. It codes for CASSFLMNTE. The entire CDR3 is CASSFLMNTEAFF.

Notes on this clone: The DNA ends 3 residues before the CDR3 does, and the rest of the CDR3 is filled in from the germline J gene. V usage is TRBV5-8 and J usage is TRBJ2-7; tentative D call: TRBD2 (6 bases). V lost 1 base, J lost 4 bases, and 15 bases lay in between. The CDR3 covers 15 residues. CDR1 is SGHTS and CDR2 is YDEGEE in the germline V gene. Here the CDR3 reads CASSLRPSRGYEQYF. The DNA read from the CDR3 is TGTGCCAGCAGCTTGAGACCCTCACGGGGGTACGAG.

CDR3 amino acids: CASSPQGGNTGELFF. Incomplete CDR3 DNA: TGTGCCAGCAGCCCACAGGGGGGGAACACCGGGGAG. The chain couples TRBV7-6 to TRBJ2-2; 8 bases match TRBD1. The read falls 3 residues short of the CDR3 end, and the missing part is taken from the germline J gene. CDR3 length equals 15 residues. CDR1 is SGHVS, CDR2 FNYEAQ, per germline. The V segment lost 5 bases and the J segment 1 base; nucleotides outside the gene matches: 3.

CDR3 bases read: TGTGCCAGTTCCCCGGGACTATCTGTCGGCGAG. Translating gives CASSPGLSVGE. The CDR3 in full is CASSPGLSVGEQYF. The V and J genes are TRBV19 and TRBJ2-7; TRBD2 matches 7 bases. The observed sequence ends 3 residues before the CDR3 terminus, with the missing tail filled in from the germline J gene. Trimming cost V 8 bases and J 6 bases; bases outside gene matches: 13. Germline V gives CDR1 LNHDA, CDR2 SQIVND (reference sequence). The CDR3 runs 14 residues.

Comment on this clone: The DNA ends 3 residues before the CDR3 does, and the rest of the CDR3 is filled in from the germline J gene. This rearrangement joins TRBV5-5 to TRBJ2-2; 11 nucleotides align to TRBD2. This CDR3 spans 15 amino acids. Trimming took 4 bases from V and 6 from J; bases not matched to a gene: 5. Germline assignment: CDR1 SGHKS and CDR2 YYEKEE (reference sequence). The CDR3 region is CASSPLTSGAGELFF. The CDR3 bases that were read are TGTGCCAGCAGCCCCCTGACTAGCGGGGCCGGGGAG.

A word on this clone: Read coverage stops 3 residues before the CDR3 terminus; the germline J gene supplies the remainder. The chain couples TRBV5-1 to TRBJ2-7; weak D call: TRBD1 (6 bases). Germline assignment: CDR1 SGHRS and CDR2 YFSETQ. This CDR3 has 14 residues. V gave up 2 bases and J gave up 2 bases, with 11 bases separating them. CDR3 DNA, as far as it was read: TGCGCCAGCAGCTTATCCCGGACAGCCTACGAG. Translation: CASSLSRTAYE. The entire CDR3 reads CASSLSRTAYEQYF.

Note on this clone: The read is 3 residues too short to cover the CDR3 end, so that end is filled in from the germline J gene. The J gene is TRBJ2-5, the V gene TRBV5-1; 8 bases map to TRBD1. V dropped 4 bases and J dropped 3; count of bases not matched to a gene: 2. This CDR3 is built from 13 residues. The germline gives CDR1 SGHRS, CDR2 YFSETQ. The sequenced CDR3 bases are TGCGCCAGCAGCGCGGACAGGGAAGAGACC. This codes for CASSADREET. The complete CDR3 reads CASSADREETQYF.

For this clone: The missing CDR3 end, 3 residues past where the read stops, is filled in from the germline J gene. This chain connects TRBV7-6 to TRBJ2-3; TRBD2 agrees at 7 bases. V lost 1 base and J lost 0; bases outside the gene matches: 7. The CDR3 spans 17 residues. Germline V gene data show CDR1 as SGHVS and CDR2 as FNYEAQ. CDR3 DNA (partial): TGTGCCAGCAGCTTAGTGGCTAGCGGTACTAGCACAGATACG. This encodes CASSLVASGTSTDT. The whole CDR3 reads CASSLVASGTSTDTQYF.

Of note for this clone: The missing CDR3 end, 3 residues past where the read stops, is filled in from the germline J gene. The chain couples TRBV29-1 to TRBJ2-7; 9 bases line up with TRBD1. The CDR3 has 12 amino acids. The V and J ends lost 6 bases and 4 bases, in that order; junction bases with no gene match: 4. Germline V gene lookup returns CDR1 SQVTM and CDR2 ANQGSEA. Incomplete CDR3 DNA: TGCAGCGTGAGGGGACAGGGATACGAG. This gives the protein CSVRGQGYE. The full CDR3 protein is CSVRGQGYEQYF.

With regard to this clone: The read gets to within 3 residues of the CDR3 end, and the germline J gene fills in the rest. The V call is TRBV2, the J call TRBJ1-1; TRBD1 aligns across 7 bases. The CDR3 consists of 14 residues. CDR1 and CDR2 from the germline V gene are SNHLY and FYNNEI. The V segment lost 4 bases and the J segment 7 bases; nucleotides outside the gene matches: 9. CDR3 residues: CASSVGTATIEAFF. CDR3 DNA, as far as it was read: TGTGCCAGCAGTGTGGGGACAGCGACTATTGAA.

Regarding this clone: The read ends 3 residues before the CDR3 terminus; that terminus is restored from the germline J gene. The V call is TRBV19, the J call TRBJ2-2; 8 bases agree with TRBD1. CDR3 size: 14 residues. Germline trimming cut 6 bases from V and 5 bases from J; bases unmatched to any gene: 5. Germline loops: CDR1 LNHDA, CDR2 SQIVND (reference sequence). CDR3 amino acids: CASRGQDFTGELFF. The DNA read from the CDR3 is TGTGCCAGTAGGGGACAGGATTTTACCGGGGAG.

Worth noting for this clone: The sequenced fragment ends 3 residues before the CDR3 boundary, so the rest is inferred from the germline J gene. J is TRBJ2-1 and V is TRBV5-1; D remains ambiguous. V was shortened by 0 bases and J by 1 base, with 14 bases between the two germline ends. CDR1 is SGHRS and CDR2 is YFSETQ in the germline V gene. The CDR3 consists of 17 residues. CDR3 sequence: CASSLEVGGGSYNEQFF. The CDR3 bases that were read are TGCGCCAGCAGCTTGGAGGTTGGCGGTGGATCCTACAATGAG.

A remark on this clone: The read falls 3 residues short of the CDR3 end, and the missing part is taken from the germline J gene. This chain joins TRBV15 and TRBJ1-1; D might be TRBD1 (5 bases). V lost 5 bases and J 3 bases, leaving 10 bases between the germline ends. The CDR3 covers 13 residues. Germline assignment: CDR1 LNHNV and CDR2 YYDKDF (reference sequence). Partial CDR3 DNA: TGTGCCACCAGCGGCGACAGCCACACTGAA. Translated, it gives CATSGDSHTE. The CDR3 in full is CATSGDSHTEAFF.

A note on this clone: The read terminates 3 residues before the CDR3 end, so the remaining end is supplied by the germline J gene. This chain joins TRBV7-7 and TRBJ2-3, with D maybe TRBD1 (6 bases). The CDR3 spans 15 residues. With 3 bases removed from V and 0 bases from J, the gap between germline ends came to 10 bases. Germline V gene lookup returns CDR1 SSHAT and CDR2 FNYEAQ (reference sequence). Here the CDR3 reads CASSFGRGSTDTQYF. The sequenced CDR3 bases are TGTGCCAGCAGCTTTGGCAGGGGCAGCACAGATACG.

Points on this clone: The read finishes 3 residues shy of the CDR3 end, and the germline J gene is used to complete it. This rearrangement joins TRBV7-9 to TRBJ2-3; perhaps TRBD1 as D (5 bases). This CDR3 comprises 14 residues. With 5 bases removed from V and 3 bases from J, the gap between germline ends came to 12 bases. CDR1 and CDR2 (germline): SEHNR, FQNEAQ (reference sequence). This CDR3 is CASSPQGMTDTQYF. Incomplete CDR3 DNA: TGTGCCAGCAGCCCTCAGGGTATGACAGATACG.

Note on this clone: The read comes to an end 3 residues before the CDR3 does, leaving the germline J gene to fill in the end. The chain is built from TRBV20-1 and TRBJ2-7; 13 positions match TRBD2. Unmatched junction bases numbered 5, after V lost 1 base and J lost 2 bases. This CDR3 region has 16 residues. CDR1 is DFQATT and CDR2 is SNEGSKA in the germline V gene (reference sequence). The CDR3 protein is CSARGTSGGPPYEQYF. The part of the CDR3 DNA that was read is TGCAGTGCTAGAGGGACTAGCGGGGGCCCCCCCTACGAG.

About this clone: The read finishes 3 residues shy of the CDR3 end, and the germline J gene is used to complete it. This sequence joins TRBV2 and TRBJ1-2, with 7 bases aligning to TRBD1. The CDR3 has 13 residues. CDR1 SNHLY and CDR2 FYNNEI come from the germline V gene. V shed 3 bases and J 6 bases; nucleotides not matched to a gene: 4. CDR3 protein: CASSEGRGDGYTF. The sequenced part of the CDR3 DNA is TGTGCCAGCAGTGAGGGCAGGGGGGATGGC.

As concerns this clone: The read halts 3 residues ahead of the CDR3 end, with the missing end drawn from the germline J gene. This sequence joins TRBV15 and TRBJ2-5; TRBD2 matches 10 bases. V shed 2 bases and J 4 bases; nucleotides not matched to a gene: 4. Per the germline V gene, CDR1 is LNHNV and CDR2 is YYDKDF (reference sequence). The CDR3 is 15 amino acids. CDR3 DNA (partial): TGTGCCACCAGCAGACTAGCGGGAGATGGAGAGACC. Residues: CATSRLAGDGET. The entire CDR3 protein is CATSRLAGDGETQYF.

With respect to this clone: The CDR3 end lies 3 residues beyond the end of the read and is filled in from the germline J gene. This rearrangement joins TRBV10-3 to TRBJ2-7; D might be TRBD1 (5 bases). Trimming removed 0 bases from V and 4 bases from J, with 10 bases in between. The CDR3 runs to 14 residues. Germline values: CDR1 ENHRY, CDR2 SYGVKD. This chain's CDR3 is CAISESAREYEQYF. The part of the CDR3 DNA that was read is TGTGCCATCAGTGAGTCGGCCAGGGAATACGAG.

About this clone: The sequence runs out 3 residues before the end of the CDR3; the remainder is reconstructed from the germline J gene. The chain uses TRBV29-1 and TRBJ1-5, with 8 bases aligning to TRBD1. The CDR3 runs to 13 residues. V shed 4 bases, J shed 5 bases, and the junction held 4 bases outside the gene matches. The germline V gene has CDR1 SQVTM and CDR2 ANQGSEA. CDR3 in amino acids: CSVVSDRDQPQHF. The sequenced part of the CDR3 DNA is TGCAGCGTTGTTTCGGACAGGGATCAGCCC. Full variable domain (missing parts from reference TRBV29-1 and TRBJ1-5): SAVISQKPSRDICQRGTSLTIQCQVDSQVTMMFWYRQQPGQSLTLIATANQGSEATYESGFVIDKFPISRPNLTFSTLTVSNMSPEDSSIYLCSVVSDRDQPQHFGDGTRLSIL.

On this clone itself: The read falls 3 residues short of the CDR3 end, and the missing part is taken from the germline J gene. The chain has TRBV20-1 and TRBJ2-7; perhaps TRBD1 as D (6 bases). Germline V gives CDR1 DFQATT, CDR2 SNEGSKA (reference sequence). Between the trimmed V and J ends, which lost 6 bases and 5 bases, there was a span of 14 bases. This CDR3 comprises 12 residues. The sequenced CDR3 bases are TGCAGTGCGCAGGGGCCGGAAAACGAG. It encodes CSAQGPENE. The complete CDR3 reads CSAQGPENEQYF.

In the case of this clone: The CDR3 end is not reached by the read, which stops 3 residues before it; the germline J gene fills it in. This chain joins TRBV30 and TRBJ2-2, with a tentative D call TRBD1 (6 bases). Germline V gene sequence: CDR1 GTSNPN, CDR2 SVGIG (reference sequence). The CDR3 extends over 15 amino acids. V lost 5 bases to trimming and J lost 6 bases, with 19 bases between them. The CDR3 loop is CAWSGRGYGPGELFF. CDR3 DNA, as far as it was read: TGTGCCTGGTCGGGTAGGGGGTATGGCCCCGGGGAG. Full variable domain (missing parts from reference TRBV30 and TRBJ2-2): SQTIHQWPATLVQPVGSPLSLECTVEGTSNPNLYWYRQAAGRGLQLLFYSVGIGQISSEVPQNLSASRPQDRQFILSSKKLLLSDSGFYLCAWSGRGYGPGELFFGEGSRLTVL.

CDR3 bases read: TGCGCCAGCAGCTTGGGACAGGCGAACACTGAA. Its protein is CASSLGQANTE. In full, the CDR3 reads CASSLGQANTEAFF. This sequence joins TRBV5-1 and TRBJ1-1; TRBD1 is a possible D gene (6 bases). The CDR3 extends 3 residues past the end of the read, so its final part is completed from the germline J gene. V was clipped by 0 bases and J by 1 base, with 7 bases between them. The CDR3 is 14 residues long. Germline V gives CDR1 SGHRS, CDR2 YFSETQ.

This CDR3 reads CASSRGSGAGYTF. The DNA read from the CDR3 is TGCGCCAGCTCCAGGGGCTCGGGAGCTGGC. V is TRBV10-1 and J is TRBJ1-2; tentatively, D is TRBD1 (6 bases). The read terminates 3 residues before the CDR3 end, so the remaining end is supplied by the germline J gene. Trimming pared 8 bases from V and 7 bases from J, leaving 17 bases between. Germline loops: CDR1 WNHNN, CDR2 SYGVQD (reference sequence). This CDR3 is built from 13 residues.